Each of the 21 T cell receptor beta chains below was sequenced from the same sample in a study of CD8+ T cells in alopecia areata. Treatment: oral pan-JAK inhibitor, 5-10 mg twice daily. Following RNA extraction, reverse transcription yielded cDNA that acted as the sequencing template. Clones were sequenced by immunoSEQ multiplex PCR, and TCRdb holds only the in-frame ones, with some missing. This table has nearly 200,000 clones, nearly 60% appearing once. The sequences come from CD4+ T cells sorted from blood, collected at week 24, from a patient treated with tofacitinib. The receptors were sampled from a human donor with alopecia areata.

The rearrangement joins TRBV10-3 to TRBJ1-2, with D uncertain. The CDR3 runs 13 residues. Germline CDR1 ENHRY, CDR2 SYGVKD. V lost 10 bases, J lost 0 bases, and 12 bases lay in between. CDR3 protein: CASRTETNYGYTF. The CDR3 DNA sequence: TGTGCCAGCCGGACTGAAACTAACTATGGCTACACCTTC.

The J gene is TRBJ1-2, the V gene TRBV27, with D hard to call. This CDR3 is built from 13 residues. Germline loops: CDR1 MNHEY, CDR2 SMNVEV (reference sequence). The V and J ends lost 4 bases and 4 bases respectively, with 10 bases between them. CDR3 sequence reads: CASSSTWSYGYTF. CDR3 nucleotide sequence: TGTGCCAGCAGTTCAACATGGTCCTATGGCTACACCTTC.

This clone appeared a few times. The V call is TRBV9, the J call TRBJ2-2; D is possibly TRBD1 or TRBD2 (6 bases each). Per the germline V gene, CDR1 is SGDLS and CDR2 is YYNGEE. This CDR3 is 16 amino acids long. V dropped 0 bases and J dropped 3 bases, with 12 bases sitting between them. CDR3: CASSVAPGEDTGELFF. CDR3 sequence (DNA): TGTGCCAGCAGCGTAGCTCCAGGGGAGGACACCGGGGAGCTGTTTTTT.

This chain links TRBV14 with TRBJ1-1; possible D gene TRBD1, 6 bases. The CDR3 is 15 amino acids. Germline loops: CDR1 SGHDN, CDR2 FVKESK. Trimming removed 5 bases at V and 0 bases at J, with 13 bases between. The CDR3 region is CASSSGHLMNTEAFF. The DNA of the CDR3 is TGTGCCAGCAGCTCGGGACACCTGATGAACACTGAAGCTTTCTTT.

The chain combines TRBV5-4 with TRBJ2-7, with D tentatively TRBD1 or TRBD2 (6 bases each). V was pared by 4 bases and J by 2 bases, with 19 bases between. CDR1 is SGHNT and CDR2 is YYREEE in the germline V gene (reference sequence). The CDR3 consists of 16 residues. Here the CDR3 DNA reads TGTGCCAGCAGCCCCGGGGGCCCCACGTTTACCTACGAGCAGTACTTC. This sequence encodes CASSPGGPTFTYEQYF.

Comments on this clone: This sample includes further DNA sequences coding for the same CDR3. This sequence joins TRBV30 and TRBJ1-2, with 11 positions matching TRBD1. The V and J ends lost 5 bases and 5 bases, in that order; junction bases with no gene match: 4. CDR1 is GTSNPN and CDR2 is SVGIG in the germline V gene (reference sequence). This CDR3 spans 13 amino acids. Written as DNA, the CDR3 is TGTGCCTGGTCCCGGGACAGGGGGTATGGCTACACCTTC. Its protein product is CAWSRDRGYGYTF.

The V call is TRBV7-2, the J call TRBJ2-4; 9 bases agree with TRBD2. J lost 0 bases, V lost 0 bases, and 6 bases had no gene match. The CDR3 spans 18 residues. Looked up from germline, CDR1 is SGHTA and CDR2 is FQGNSA. The CDR3 sequence: CASSLALAGILAKNIQYF. The CDR3 coding sequence is TGTGCCAGCAGCTTAGCGCTAGCGGGAATACTAGCCAAAAACATTCAGTACTTC.

The chain employs TRBV5-1 and TRBJ1-6; TRBD1 matches 9 bases. Germline V gene data show CDR1 as SGHRS and CDR2 as YFSETQ. V shed 4 bases, J shed 5 bases, and the junction held 4 bases outside the gene matches. The CDR3 covers 15 residues. In DNA form, the CDR3 reads TGCGCCAGCAGCACGGGACAGGGTGATAATTCACCCCTCCACTTT. Translated: CASSTGQGDNSPLHF. The entire variable domain, with the rest obtained from reference TRBV5-1 and TRBJ1-6, is as follows: KAGVTQTPRYLIKTRGQQVTLSCSPISGHRSVSWYQQTPGQGLQFLFEYFSETQRNKGNFPGRFSGRQFSNSRSEMNVSTLELGDSALYLCASSTGQGDNSPLHFGNGTRLTVT.

This clone has only a few counts. Since no conserved phenylalanine or tryptophan closes the CDR3, a read error is the likely cause. The DNA is left out, because the CDR3 cannot be placed on it with certainty; the CDR3 is given as TCRdb lists it. The chain joins TRBV6-1 to TRBJ1-2. From germline, CDR1 is MNHNS and CDR2 SASEGT. The CDR3 is made up of 14 amino acids, end residues included. The CDR3 loop is CASSEDPGKSFRSA.

CDR3 coding DNA: TGCGCCAGCAGCGAAACTAGCGGGAGCGCTGAGCAGTTCTTC. Its protein product is CASSETSGSAEQFF. The chain combines TRBV5-1 with TRBJ2-1; 11 bases map to TRBD2. The CDR3 length is 14 residues. Germline V gives CDR1 SGHRS, CDR2 YFSETQ. The ends lost 4 bases at V and 9 bases at J; junction bases unmatched: 6.

The chain has TRBV6-5 and TRBJ2-6; TRBD2 matches at 7 bases. The V gene's germline CDR1 is MNHEY and CDR2 SVGAGI. The CDR3 is 15 amino acids. Unmatched junction bases numbered 2, after V lost 5 bases and J lost 1 base. CDR3 bases: TGTGCCAGCAGTAACGGGGGGTCTGGGGCCAACGTCCTGACTTTC. Amino acid sequence: CASSNGGSGANVLTF.

The rearrangement links TRBV29-1 to TRBJ1-1; no definite D call. The V gene lost 3 bases and the J gene lost 2 bases, with 16 bases spanning the gap. The CDR3 totals 15 residues. In germline, CDR1 is SQVTM, CDR2 ANQGSEA. The CDR3 loop is CSVDRSSGPNTEAFF. The DNA for the CDR3 is TGCAGCGTTGATAGGTCGTCAGGCCCTAACACTGAAGCTTTCTTT.

V usage is TRBV25-1 and J usage is TRBJ2-7; the D is unclear. CDR1 is MGHDK and CDR2 is SYGVNS in the germline V gene. CDR3 size: 12 residues. Trimming took off 8 bases at V and 4 bases at J, with 12 bases between the two ends. CDR3 amino acids: CASAGTLYEQYF. CDR3 nucleotides: TGTGCCAGCGCTGGAACTTTGTACGAGCAGTACTTC.

This clone is medium-sized. The CDR3 sequence: CASSLSRTGGVDTQYF. In nucleotides, the CDR3 is TGTGCCAGCAGCTTATCCCGGACAGGGGGCGTGGATACGCAGTATTTT. This sequence joins TRBV7-2 and TRBJ2-3, with 11 bases matching TRBD1. The V gene's germline CDR1 is SGHTA and CDR2 FQGNSA. The V gene end was trimmed by 2 bases and the J gene end by 6 bases; junction bases not matched to a gene: 7. The CDR3 is 16 amino acids.

This clone has a single count. At one end the junction does not follow the germline gene, possibly because of a read error. The rearrangement uses TRBV30 and TRBJ2-4; maybe TRBD1 (6 bases). The CDR3 is made up of 10 amino acids. Germline V gene lookup returns CDR1 GTSNPN and CDR2 SVGIG (reference sequence). In DNA form, the CDR3 reads TGTGCCTGGGGGGGCCTGGTACATCACTTC. It translates to CAWGGLVHHF.

This clone has at least ten counts. The genes are TRBV4-3 and TRBJ2-7, with 8 bases lining up with TRBD1. V shed 2 bases, J shed 4 bases, and the junction held 7 bases outside the gene matches. The CDR3 is 15 amino acids. The germline V gene has CDR1 LGHNA and CDR2 YSLEER. CDR3 amino acids: CASSQKPRGPYEQYF. CDR3 coding DNA: TGCGCCAGCAGCCAAAAGCCCAGGGGGCCGTACGAGCAGTACTTC.

This clone was recorded only once. The V gene is TRBV6-6, the J gene TRBJ1-5; a possible D gene is TRBD1 (5 bases). V was shortened by 4 bases and J by 9 bases, with 13 bases between the two germline ends. Germline CDR1 is MNHNY and CDR2 is SVGAGI (reference sequence). The CDR3 contains 13 residues. CDR3 in DNA: TGTGCCAGCAGTTCCGGTTTAGGGACGCCCCAGCATTTT. Residues: CASSSGLGTPQHF.

This clone was seen a handful of times. V usage is TRBV10-3 and J usage is TRBJ1-1, with 9 bases fitting TRBD1. Germline V lookup: CDR1 ENHRY, CDR2 SYGVKD. Trimming took 6 bases from V and 0 from J; bases not matched to a gene: 5. The CDR3 runs to 15 residues. CDR3 region: CAIRGTGNMNTEAFF. CDR3 in DNA: TGTGCCATCAGGGGGACAGGGAACATGAACACTGAAGCTTTCTTT.

This clone was seen a handful of times. The CDR3 loop reads CASRGSTDTQYF. CDR3 coding DNA: TGTGCCAGCAGGGGCAGCACAGATACGCAGTATTTT. The V and J genes are TRBV25-1 and TRBJ2-3; D is unresolved. Trimming removed 6 bases from V and 0 bases from J, with 4 bases in between. The CDR3 is 12 residues long. Germline values: CDR1 MGHDK, CDR2 SYGVNS.

The gene calls are TRBV5-4 and TRBJ1-6; 8 bases agree with TRBD1. V was pared by 4 bases and J by 7 bases, with 10 bases of the junction left unmatched. The CDR3 consists of 16 residues. Germline V gene sequence: CDR1 SGHNT, CDR2 YYREEE (reference sequence). As DNA, the CDR3 is TGTGCCAGCAGCCGACCTGGACAGGGCGAGAATTCACCCCTCCACTTT. Protein sequence: CASSRPGQGENSPLHF.

V gene TRBV5-1 combines with J gene TRBJ2-7; no firm D call. CDR1 is SGHRS, CDR2 YFSETQ, per germline. Trimming took off 4 bases at V and 1 base at J, with 9 bases between the two ends. The CDR3 runs to 13 residues. CDR3 bases: TGCGCCAGCAGCCTGCACAGTTCCTACGAGCAGTACTTC. Translated: CASSLHSSYEQYF.